One sample yielded the 11 T cell receptor beta chains listed below, sequenced in a study of graft-versus-host responses after intestinal transplantation. Sequenced by immunoSEQ multiplex PCR; TCRdb stores in-frame clones only, minus some. The sample lists 8,000 or so clones, 93% occurring once. The material was PBMCs, obtained 11 days after intestinal transplantation. All receptors come from a human patient who received an intestinal transplant, so some T cells may come from the graft donor.

This clone was found a few times. The J gene is TRBJ2-7, the V gene TRBV7-9; possibly TRBD1 for D (6 bases). V lost 5 bases, J lost 2 bases, and 13 bases lay in between. Looked up from germline, CDR1 is SEHNR and CDR2 is FQNEAQ (reference sequence). The length of the CDR3 is 14 residues. The CDR3 spells CASSDRAGAYEQYF. CDR3 bases: TGTGCCAGCAGCGACAGAGCAGGGGCCTACGAGCAGTACTTC.

The chain combines TRBV28 with TRBJ1-2; TRBD1 aligns across 9 bases. Trimming removed 6 bases from V and 0 bases from J; junction bases left unmatched: 5. This CDR3 comprises 15 residues. The germline CDR1 and CDR2 sequences are MDHEN and SYDVKM. CDR3 region: CASSDTGGANYGYTF. As DNA, the CDR3 is TGTGCCAGCAGCGATACAGGGGGCGCTAACTATGGCTACACCTTC.

The chain joins TRBV28 to TRBJ2-7; possible D gene TRBD2, 5 bases. V lost 3 bases and J 2 bases, leaving 11 bases between the germline ends. The V gene's germline CDR1 is MDHEN and CDR2 SYDVKM. The CDR3 contains 14 residues. CDR3 coding DNA: TGTGCCAGCAGTTTCGGCCTAGCTGCCTACGAGCAGTACTTC. It specifies CASSFGLAAYEQYF.

J is TRBJ2-5 and V is TRBV4-1; 9 bases agree with TRBD2. This CDR3 has 16 residues. V gave up 0 bases and J gave up 5 bases; unmatched junction bases: 7. Germline V lookup: CDR1 MGHRA, CDR2 YSYEKL. CDR3 in amino acids: CASSQELAGGRETQYF. Here the CDR3 DNA reads TGCGCCAGCAGCCAAGAGCTCGCGGGGGGGCGGGAGACCCAGTACTTC.

The chain has TRBV7-3 and TRBJ2-3; tentative D call: TRBD1 (6 bases). Trimming left V 5 bases short and J 4 bases short, with 10 bases between. Germline-derived CDR1 and CDR2 are SGHTA and FQGTGA. The CDR3 totals 13 residues. Here the CDR3 reads CASSAYRADTQYF. The CDR3 DNA sequence: TGTGCCAGCAGCGCCTACAGGGCAGATACGCAGTATTTT.

V and J are TRBV11-2 and TRBJ1-2; 9 nucleotides align to TRBD1. CDR1 and CDR2 (germline): SGHAT, FQNNGV. CDR3 length equals 15 residues. The J segment lost 5 bases and the V segment lost 7 bases, leaving 11 bases of the junction unmatched. CDR3 protein: CASTDGTGQLYGYTF. In DNA, the CDR3 is TGTGCCAGCACCGATGGGACAGGGCAATTATATGGCTACACCTTC. Full variable domain (outside the CDR3, taken from reference TRBV11-2 and TRBJ1-2): EAGVAQSPRYKIIEKRQSVAFWCNPISGHATLYWYQQILGQGPKLLIQFQNNGVVDDSQLPKDRFSAERLKGVDSTLKIQPAKLEDSAVYLCASTDGTGQLYGYTFGSGTRLTVV.

The V call is TRBV7-9, the J call TRBJ2-7; 9 bases line up with TRBD2. Trimming removed 1 base from V and 3 bases from J; junction bases left unmatched: 13. The CDR3 loop spans 18 amino acids. Germline V gene data show CDR1 as SEHNR and CDR2 as FQNEAQ (reference sequence). DNA for the CDR3: TGTGCCAGCAGCTTAGACGGTAGCGGGGGCGCGGAATACTACGAGCAGTACGTC. The encoded protein is CASSLDGSGGAEYYEQYV.

The gene calls are TRBV19 and TRBJ1-6, with D possibly being TRBD1 (5 bases). The CDR3 is 19 residues long. Trimming pared 5 bases from V and 0 bases from J, leaving 20 bases between. Looked up from germline, CDR1 is LNHDA and CDR2 is SQIVND (reference sequence). In DNA, the CDR3 is TGTGCCAGTAGTCCCTCCTCGACGGGGGAGAGCTCCTATAATTCACCCCTCCACTTT. Protein product: CASSPSSTGESSYNSPLHF.

The J gene is TRBJ2-7, the V gene TRBV5-1, with D maybe TRBD1 (5 bases). V lost 2 bases, J lost 0 bases, and 12 bases lay in between. CDR1 is SGHRS, CDR2 YFSETQ, per germline. The CDR3 is 15 amino acids. CDR3 residues: CASSFDTGVSYEQYF. CDR3 DNA: TGCGCCAGCAGCTTCGACACAGGCGTCTCCTACGAGCAGTACTTC.

V is TRBV2 and J is TRBJ1-3, with D perhaps matching TRBD1 (6 bases). This CDR3 is 16 amino acids long. Between the trimmed V and J ends, which lost 4 bases and 3 bases, there was a span of 16 bases. Germline V lookup: CDR1 SNHLY, CDR2 FYNNEI. As DNA, the CDR3 is TGTGCCAGCAGTGGACGGCGGGGGGCGGATGGAAACACCATATATTTT. Protein product: CASSGRRGADGNTIYF. The full variable domain, in which reference TRBV2 and TRBJ1-3 provide the parts outside the CDR3, is EPEVTQTPSHQVTQMGQEVILRCVPISNHLYFYWYRQILGQKVEFLVSFYNNEISEKSEIFDDQFSVERPDGSNFTLKIRSTKLEDSAMYFCASSGRRGADGNTIYFGEGSWLTVV.

CDR3: CASSLGNSPLHF. CDR3 DNA: TGTGCCAGCAGTTTGGGCAATTCACCCCTCCACTTT. V and J are TRBV28 and TRBJ1-6; D is undetermined. The CDR3 is 12 residues long. V was cut by 3 bases and J by 7 bases, with 4 bases left in between. Germline-derived CDR1 and CDR2 are MDHEN and SYDVKM.